The next 2 T cell receptor beta chains were all read from a single sample in a study of T cell changes during pregnancy in multiple sclerosis. Clones were sequenced by immunoSEQ multiplex PCR, and TCRdb holds only the in-frame ones, with some missing. The table lists tens of thousands of clones, about 94% of them singletons. The specimen was peripheral blood, collected in the third trimester of pregnancy. These TCRs come from a female donor with multiple sclerosis, enrolled in a pregnancy study.

CDR3 sequence reads: CASSSTDSNNSPLHF. For the CDR3, the DNA is TGTGCCAGCAGCTCAACGGACAGTAATAATTCACCCCTCCACTTT. The V gene is TRBV11-2, the J gene TRBJ1-6; a possible D gene is TRBD1 (6 bases). Germline V gene sequence: CDR1 SGHAT, CDR2 FQNNGV. This CDR3 region has 15 residues. V shed 4 bases and J shed 5 bases, with 12 bases lying between them. The full variable domain, in which reference TRBV11-2 and TRBJ1-6 provide the parts outside the CDR3, is EAGVAQSPRYKIIEKRQSVAFWCNPISGHATLYWYQQILGQGPKLLIQFQNNGVVDDSQLPKDRFSAERLKGVDSTLKIQPAKLEDSAVYLCASSSTDSNNSPLHFGNGTRLTVT.

Details on this clone: This same CDR3 is encoded by further DNA sequences in the sample. This chain joins TRBV5-6 and TRBJ1-5, with D possibly matching TRBD1 (5 bases). CDR3 length: 14 amino acids. The V gene lost 0 bases and the J gene lost 6 bases, with 10 bases spanning the gap. Germline values: CDR1 SGHDT, CDR2 YYEEEE. CDR3 protein: CASSLGQGVQPQHF. CDR3 DNA sequence: TGTGCCAGCAGCTTGGGGCAGGGTGTTCAGCCCCAGCATTTT.